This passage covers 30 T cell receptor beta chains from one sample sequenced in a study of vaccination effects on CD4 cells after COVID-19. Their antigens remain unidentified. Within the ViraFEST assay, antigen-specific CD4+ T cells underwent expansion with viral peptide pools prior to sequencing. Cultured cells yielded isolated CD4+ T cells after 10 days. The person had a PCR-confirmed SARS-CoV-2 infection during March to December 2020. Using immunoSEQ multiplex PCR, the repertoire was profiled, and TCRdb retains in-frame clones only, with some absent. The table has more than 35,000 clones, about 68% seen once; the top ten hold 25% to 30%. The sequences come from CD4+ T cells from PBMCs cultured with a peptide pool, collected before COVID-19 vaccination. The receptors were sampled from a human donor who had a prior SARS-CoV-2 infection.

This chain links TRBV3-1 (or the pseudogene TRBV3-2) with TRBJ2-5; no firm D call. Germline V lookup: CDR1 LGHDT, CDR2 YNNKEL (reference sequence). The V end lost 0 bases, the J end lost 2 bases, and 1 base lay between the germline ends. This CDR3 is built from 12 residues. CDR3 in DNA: TGTGCCAGCAGCCAAGATCAAGAGACCCAGTACTTC. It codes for CASSQDQETQYF.

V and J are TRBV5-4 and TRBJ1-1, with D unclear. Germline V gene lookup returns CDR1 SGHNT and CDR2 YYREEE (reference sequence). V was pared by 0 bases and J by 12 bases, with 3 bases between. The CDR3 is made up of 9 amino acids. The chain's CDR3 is CASSLVTFF. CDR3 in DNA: TGTGCCAGCAGCTTGGTGACTTTCTTT.

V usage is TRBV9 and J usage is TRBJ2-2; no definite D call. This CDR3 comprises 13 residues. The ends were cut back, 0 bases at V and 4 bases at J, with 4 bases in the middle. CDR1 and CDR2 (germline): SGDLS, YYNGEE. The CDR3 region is CASSVDLTGELFF. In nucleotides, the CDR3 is TGTGCCAGCAGCGTAGACCTCACCGGGGAGCTGTTTTTT.

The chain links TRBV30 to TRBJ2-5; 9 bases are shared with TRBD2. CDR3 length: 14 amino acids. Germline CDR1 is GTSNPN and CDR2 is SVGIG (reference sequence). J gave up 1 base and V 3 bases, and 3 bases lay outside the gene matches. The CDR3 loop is CAWSLLAGQETQYF. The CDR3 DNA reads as TGTGCCTGGAGCCTACTAGCGGGCCAAGAGACCCAGTACTTC.

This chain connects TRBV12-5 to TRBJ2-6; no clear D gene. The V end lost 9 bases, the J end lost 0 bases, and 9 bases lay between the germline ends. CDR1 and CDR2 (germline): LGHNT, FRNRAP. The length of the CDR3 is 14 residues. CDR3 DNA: TGTGCTAGCCGCTCGGACTCTGGGGCCAACGTCCTGACTTTC. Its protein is CASRSDSGANVLTF. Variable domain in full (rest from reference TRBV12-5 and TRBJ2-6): DARVTQTPRHKVTEMGQEVTMRCQPILGHNTVFWYRQTMMQGLELLAYFRNRAPLDDSGMPKDRFSAEMPDATLATLKIQPSEPRDSAVYFCASRSDSGANVLTFGAGSRLTVL.

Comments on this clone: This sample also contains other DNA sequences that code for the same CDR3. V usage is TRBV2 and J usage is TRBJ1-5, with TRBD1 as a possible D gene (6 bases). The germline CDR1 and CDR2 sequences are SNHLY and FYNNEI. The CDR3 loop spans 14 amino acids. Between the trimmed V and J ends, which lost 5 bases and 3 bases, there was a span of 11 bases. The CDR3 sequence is CASSPGQNNQPQHF. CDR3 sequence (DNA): TGTGCCAGCAGTCCAGGACAGAACAATCAGCCCCAGCATTTT.

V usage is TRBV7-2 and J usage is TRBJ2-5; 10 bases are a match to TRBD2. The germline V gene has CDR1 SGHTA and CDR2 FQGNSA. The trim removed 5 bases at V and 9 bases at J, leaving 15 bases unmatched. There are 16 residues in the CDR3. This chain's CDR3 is CASSATQRGGSGPQYF. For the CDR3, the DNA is TGTGCCAGCAGCGCAACTCAGCGGGGGGGGTCAGGTCCCCAGTACTTC.

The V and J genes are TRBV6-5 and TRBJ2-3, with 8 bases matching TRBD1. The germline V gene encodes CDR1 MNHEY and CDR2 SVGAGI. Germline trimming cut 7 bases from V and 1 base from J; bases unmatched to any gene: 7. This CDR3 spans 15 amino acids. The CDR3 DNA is TGTGCCAGCATTTCAGGGGGCCCCCGCACAGATACGCAGTATTTT. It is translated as CASISGGPRTDTQYF.

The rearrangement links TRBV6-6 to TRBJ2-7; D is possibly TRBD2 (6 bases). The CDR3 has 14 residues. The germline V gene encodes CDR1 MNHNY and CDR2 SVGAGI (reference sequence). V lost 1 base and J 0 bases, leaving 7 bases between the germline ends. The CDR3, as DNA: TGTGCCAGCAGTTACTGGACTACCTCCTACGAGCAGTACTTC. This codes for CASSYWTTSYEQYF.

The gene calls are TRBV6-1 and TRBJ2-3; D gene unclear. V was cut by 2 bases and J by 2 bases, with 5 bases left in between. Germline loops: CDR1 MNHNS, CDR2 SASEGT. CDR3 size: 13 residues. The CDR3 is CASSEHYTDTQYF. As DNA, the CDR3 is TGTGCCAGCAGTGAACACTACACAGATACGCAGTATTTT.

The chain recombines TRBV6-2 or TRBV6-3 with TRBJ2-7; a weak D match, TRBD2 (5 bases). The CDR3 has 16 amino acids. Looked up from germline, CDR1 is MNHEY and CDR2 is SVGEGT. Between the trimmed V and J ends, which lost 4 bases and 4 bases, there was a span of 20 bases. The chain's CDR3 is CASSSGFWPSVYEQYF. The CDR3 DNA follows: TGTGCCAGCAGTTCGGGGTTTTGGCCGTCAGTTTACGAGCAGTACTTC.

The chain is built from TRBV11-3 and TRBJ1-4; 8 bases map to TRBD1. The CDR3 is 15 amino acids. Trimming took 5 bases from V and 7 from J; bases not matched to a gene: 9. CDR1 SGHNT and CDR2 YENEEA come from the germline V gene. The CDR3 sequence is CASSHPQGVGEKLFF. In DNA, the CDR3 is TGTGCCAGCAGCCACCCACAGGGGGTGGGTGAAAAACTGTTTTTT.

The CDR3 is CASTSDRGGLREQYF. The DNA for the CDR3 is TGTGCCAGCACTTCCGACAGGGGGGGACTTCGAGAGCAGTACTTC. The rearrangement joins TRBV2 to TRBJ2-7; 9 nucleotides match TRBD1. Germline V lookup: CDR1 SNHLY, CDR2 FYNNEI. J lost 7 bases, V lost 7 bases, and 14 bases had no gene match. The CDR3 consists of 15 residues.

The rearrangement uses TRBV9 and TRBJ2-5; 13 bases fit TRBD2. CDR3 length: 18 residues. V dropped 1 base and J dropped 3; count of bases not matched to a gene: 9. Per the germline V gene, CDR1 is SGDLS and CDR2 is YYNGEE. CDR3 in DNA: TGTGCCAGCAGCGTACTCCCCGGGACTAGCGGGGCAAAAGAGACCCAGTACTTC. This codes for CASSVLPGTSGAKETQYF.

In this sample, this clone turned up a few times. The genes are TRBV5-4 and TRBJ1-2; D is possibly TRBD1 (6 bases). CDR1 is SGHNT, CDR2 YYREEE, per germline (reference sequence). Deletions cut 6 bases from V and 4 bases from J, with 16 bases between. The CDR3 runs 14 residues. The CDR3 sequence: CASNRVGGPYGYTF. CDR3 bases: TGTGCCAGCAACCGAGTCGGGGGGCCCTATGGCTACACCTTC.

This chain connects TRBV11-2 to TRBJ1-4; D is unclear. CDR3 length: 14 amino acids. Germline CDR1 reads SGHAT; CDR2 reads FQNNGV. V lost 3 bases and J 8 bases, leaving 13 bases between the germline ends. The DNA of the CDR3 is TGTGCCAGCAGCTTTCCAGGTTACGAAGAAAAACTGTTTTTT. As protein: CASSFPGYEEKLFF.

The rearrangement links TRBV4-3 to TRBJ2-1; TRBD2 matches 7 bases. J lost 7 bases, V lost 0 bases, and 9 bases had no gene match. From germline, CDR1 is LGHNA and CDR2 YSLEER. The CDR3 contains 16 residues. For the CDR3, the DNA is TGCGCCAGCAGCCAAGATTGGGGGAGGGCCGGAAATGAGCAGTTCTTC. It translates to CASSQDWGRAGNEQFF.

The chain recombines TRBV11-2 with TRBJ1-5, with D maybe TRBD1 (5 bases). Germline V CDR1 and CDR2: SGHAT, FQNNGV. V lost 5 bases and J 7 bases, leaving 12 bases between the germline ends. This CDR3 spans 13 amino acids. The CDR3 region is CASSAQRGQPQHF. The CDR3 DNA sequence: TGTGCCAGCAGCGCACAGCGGGGGCAGCCCCAGCATTTT.

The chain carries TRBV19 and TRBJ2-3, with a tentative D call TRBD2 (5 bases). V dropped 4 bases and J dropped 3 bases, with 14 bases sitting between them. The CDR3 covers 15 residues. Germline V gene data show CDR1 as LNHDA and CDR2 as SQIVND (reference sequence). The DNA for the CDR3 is TGTGCCAGTAGTAAGCTGAGGGATTCGACAGATACGCAGTATTTT. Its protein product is CASSKLRDSTDTQYF. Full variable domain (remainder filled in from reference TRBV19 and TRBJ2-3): DGGITQSPKYLFRKEGQNVTLSCEQNLNHDAMYWYRQDPGQGLRLIYYSQIVNDFQKGDIAEGYSVSREKKESFPLTVTSAQKNPTAFYLCASSKLRDSTDTQYFGPGTRLTVL.

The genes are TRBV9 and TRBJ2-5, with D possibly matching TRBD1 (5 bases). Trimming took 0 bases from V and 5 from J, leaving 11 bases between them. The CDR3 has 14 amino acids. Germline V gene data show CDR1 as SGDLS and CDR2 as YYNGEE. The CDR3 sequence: CASSVEVRAETQYF. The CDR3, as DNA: TGTGCCAGCAGCGTAGAAGTCAGGGCCGAGACCCAGTACTTC.

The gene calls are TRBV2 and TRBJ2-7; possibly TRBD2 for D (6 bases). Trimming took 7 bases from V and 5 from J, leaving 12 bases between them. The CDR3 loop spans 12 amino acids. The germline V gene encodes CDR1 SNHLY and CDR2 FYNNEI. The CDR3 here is CASKILADEQYF. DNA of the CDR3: TGTGCCAGCAAGATTTTAGCGGACGAGCAGTACTTC. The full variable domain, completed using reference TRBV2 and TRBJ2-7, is EPEVTQTPSHQVTQMGQEVILRCVPISNHLYFYWYRQILGQKVEFLVSFYNNEISEKSEIFDDQFSVERPDGSNFTLKIRSTKLEDSAMYFCASKILADEQYFGPGTRLTVT.

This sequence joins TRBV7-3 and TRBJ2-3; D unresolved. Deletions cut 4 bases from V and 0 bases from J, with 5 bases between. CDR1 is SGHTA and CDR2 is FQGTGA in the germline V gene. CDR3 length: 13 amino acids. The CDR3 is CASSSQSTDTQYF. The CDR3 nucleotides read TGTGCCAGCAGCTCCCAAAGCACAGATACGCAGTATTTT.

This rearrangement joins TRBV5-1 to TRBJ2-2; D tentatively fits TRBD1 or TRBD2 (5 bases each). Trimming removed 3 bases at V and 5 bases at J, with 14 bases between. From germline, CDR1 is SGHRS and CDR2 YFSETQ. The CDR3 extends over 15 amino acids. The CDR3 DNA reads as TGCGCCAGCAGCTGGGACGGGGATAGAACCGGGGAGCTGTTTTTT. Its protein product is CASSWDGDRTGELFF.

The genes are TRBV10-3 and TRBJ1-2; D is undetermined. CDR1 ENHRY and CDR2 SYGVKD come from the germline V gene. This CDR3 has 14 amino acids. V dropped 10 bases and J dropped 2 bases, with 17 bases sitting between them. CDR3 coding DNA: TGTGCCACCCAGGACCTTCGTAGGAACTATGGCTACACCTTC. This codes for CATQDLRRNYGYTF.

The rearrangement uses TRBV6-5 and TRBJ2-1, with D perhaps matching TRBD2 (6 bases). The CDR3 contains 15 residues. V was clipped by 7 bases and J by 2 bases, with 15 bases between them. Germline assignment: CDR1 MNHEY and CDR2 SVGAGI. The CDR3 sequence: CASTQTAGTYNEQFF. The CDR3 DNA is TGTGCCAGCACCCAGACAGCGGGCACCTACAATGAGCAGTTCTTC.

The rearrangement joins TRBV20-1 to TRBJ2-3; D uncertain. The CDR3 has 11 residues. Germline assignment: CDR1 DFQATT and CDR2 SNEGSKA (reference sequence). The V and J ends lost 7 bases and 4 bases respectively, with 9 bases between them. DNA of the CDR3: TGCAGTGTAAGGGTCGCAGATACGCAGTATTTT. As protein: CSVRVADTQYF.

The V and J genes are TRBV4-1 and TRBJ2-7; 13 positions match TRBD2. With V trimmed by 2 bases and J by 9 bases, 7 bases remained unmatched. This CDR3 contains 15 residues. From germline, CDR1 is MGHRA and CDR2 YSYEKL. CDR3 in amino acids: CASSQPGTSGTVQYF. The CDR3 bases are TGCGCCAGCAGCCAACCCGGGACTAGCGGGACTGTGCAGTACTTC.

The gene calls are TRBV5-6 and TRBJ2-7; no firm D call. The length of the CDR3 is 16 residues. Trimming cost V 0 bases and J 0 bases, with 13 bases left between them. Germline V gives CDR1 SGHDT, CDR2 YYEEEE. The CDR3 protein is CASSLVGSTSSYEQYF. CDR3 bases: TGTGCCAGCAGCTTGGTCGGCAGCACCTCCTCCTACGAGCAGTACTTC.

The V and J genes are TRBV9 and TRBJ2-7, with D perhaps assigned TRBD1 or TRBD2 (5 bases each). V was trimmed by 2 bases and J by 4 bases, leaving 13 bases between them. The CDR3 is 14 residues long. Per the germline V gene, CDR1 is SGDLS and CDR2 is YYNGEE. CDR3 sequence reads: CASSVGTAPYEQYF. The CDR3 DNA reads TGTGCCAGCAGCGTCGGGACCGCCCCGTACGAGCAGTACTTC.

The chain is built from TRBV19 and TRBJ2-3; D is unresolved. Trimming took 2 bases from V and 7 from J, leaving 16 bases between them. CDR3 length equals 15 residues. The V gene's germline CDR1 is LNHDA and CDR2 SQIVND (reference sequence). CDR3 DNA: TGTGCCAGTAGTATAAGTGCGCTGGGTACACATACGCAGTATTTT. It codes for CASSISALGTHTQYF.